One and the same sample provided the 32 T cell receptor beta chains below, sequenced in a study of identical twins. TCRdb used MiXCR to reprocess the 5' RACE reads, holding one entry per CDR3 protein. In the table there are approximately 280,000 distinct CDR3 sequences, roughly 8.6% of which are singletons. The same sample was also used in a study of yellow fever vaccine responses in identical twins.

The sequenced sample consisted of memory (CD45RO+) T cells sorted from blood. These TCRs come from a woman aged 18-35 years in good health.

This clonotype showed up just a few times. V usage is TRBV12-3 or TRBV12-4 and J usage is TRBJ2-3; TRBD1 aligns across 9 bases. V shed 1 base, J shed 6 bases, and the junction held 2 bases outside the gene matches. CDR3 length: 14 amino acids. The CDR3 sequence is CASSLEQGADTQYF. The CDR3 DNA reads TGTGCCAGCAGTTTAGAACAGGGGGCGGATACGCAGTATTTT.

This chain joins TRBV12-3 or TRBV12-4 and TRBJ2-5; the match to TRBD2 covers 14 bases. J gave up 4 bases and V 4 bases, and 5 bases lay outside the gene matches. This CDR3 region has 16 residues. The chain's CDR3 is CASSYGLAGGVETQYF. CDR3 sequence (DNA): TGTGCCAGCAGTTATGGACTAGCGGGAGGTGTAGAGACCCAGTACTTC.

This clonotype was observed a few times. The chain recombines TRBV12-3 or TRBV12-4 with TRBJ1-2, with no clear D. The CDR3 spans 13 residues. Trimming cost V 1 base and J 8 bases, with 11 bases left between them. CDR3 sequence reads: CASSLGAGPGYTF. CDR3 coding DNA: TGTGCCAGCAGTTTAGGGGCAGGCCCCGGCTACACCTTC.

The J gene is TRBJ2-7, the V gene TRBV25-1; tentatively, D is TRBD2 (6 bases). The germline CDR1 and CDR2 sequences are MGHDK and SYGVNS. The V end was cut by 5 bases, the J end by 5 bases, with 7 bases between. The CDR3 runs to 11 residues. CDR3 sequence (DNA): TGTGCCAGCAGTTGGGGGGACGAGCAGTACTTC. Protein sequence: CASSWGDEQYF.

To note about this clonotype: Mismatch with germline at one junction end may stem from a read error. The chain couples TRBV20-1 to TRBJ2-3; D is ambiguous. The germline V gene has CDR1 DFQATT and CDR2 SNEGSKA (reference sequence). The CDR3 has 13 residues. The CDR3: CGASSRLTDTQYF. The CDR3 bases are TGCGGTGCTAGTTCCAGGCTCACAGATACGCAGTATTTT.

This clonotype was seen repeatedly, ten times or more. V gene TRBV5-1 combines with J gene TRBJ2-2; D ambiguous. Germline V CDR1 and CDR2: SGHRS, YFSETQ. V was clipped by 1 base and J by 0 bases, with 10 bases between them. This CDR3 is 16 amino acids long. CDR3 region: CASSLFGYSNTGELFF. Here the CDR3 DNA reads TGCGCCAGCAGCTTGTTCGGTTACTCGAACACCGGGGAGCTGTTTTTT.

This clonotype was counted between two and nine times. The chain joins TRBV25-1 to TRBJ2-1; 12 nucleotides align to TRBD2. J was trimmed by 4 bases and V by 3 bases; bases with no gene match: 19. CDR1 is MGHDK, CDR2 SYGVNS, per germline. The CDR3 runs 21 residues. The CDR3 coding sequence is TGTGCCAGCAGTGACATGACTAGCGGGAGAGGAGGACCCAGTGTGTACAATGAGCAGTTCTTC. Residues: CASSDMTSGRGGPSVYNEQFF.

This clonotype was seen at least ten times. This chain connects TRBV10-2 to TRBJ2-3; maybe TRBD1 (6 bases). The CDR3 covers 13 residues. Germline CDR1 and CDR2: WSHSY and SAAADI. Trimming cost V 4 bases and J 4 bases, with 9 bases left between them. The CDR3 region is CASSGGPADTQYF. The CDR3 bases are TGCGCCAGCAGTGGGGGGCCCGCAGATACGCAGTATTTT.

This chain joins TRBV7-8 and TRBJ2-7, with D possibly matching TRBD1 (5 bases). This CDR3 contains 15 residues. CDR1 is SGHVS, CDR2 FQNEAQ, per germline. V lost 3 bases to trimming and J lost 3 bases, with 15 bases between them. This chain's CDR3 is CASSFMLVDSYEQYF. In nucleotides, the CDR3 is TGTGCCAGCAGCTTCATGCTTGTAGACAGCTACGAGCAGTACTTC.

This clonotype was found many times. The chain employs TRBV5-1 and TRBJ2-3, with 13 bases identical to TRBD2. This CDR3 is 15 amino acids long. Trimming cost V 5 bases and J 4 bases; bases outside gene matches: 4. Germline V gives CDR1 SGHRS, CDR2 YFSETQ. CDR3 protein: CASRTGTSGADTQYF. CDR3 coding DNA: TGCGCCAGCAGAACCGGGACTAGCGGGGCAGATACGCAGTATTTT.

This clonotype appeared a few times. This chain links TRBV6-1 with TRBJ2-5; 7 nucleotides match TRBD2. Germline values: CDR1 MNHNS, CDR2 SASEGT. V shed 0 bases, J shed 4 bases, and the junction held 5 bases outside the gene matches. The CDR3 is 15 residues long. CDR3 loop: CASSEAPSGAETQYF. The CDR3 nucleotides are TGTGCCAGCAGTGAAGCGCCCAGCGGGGCAGAGACCCAGTACTTC.

This clonotype has at least ten counts. V usage is TRBV20-1 and J usage is TRBJ2-3; TRBD2 is a possible D gene (6 bases). CDR3 length: 15 amino acids. Germline CDR1 and CDR2: DFQATT and SNEGSKA (reference sequence). Trimming removed 5 bases from V and 7 bases from J, with 22 bases in between. The CDR3 spells CSAPAGLYMTNTQYF. The CDR3 nucleotides read TGCAGTGCTCCCGCGGGGCTCTACATGACAAATACGCAGTATTTT.

The chain is built from TRBV6-1 and TRBJ2-2, with TRBD1 identical over 12 bases. Germline V gene data show CDR1 as MNHNS and CDR2 as SASEGT. This CDR3 is 18 amino acids long. Trimming took 1 base from V and 3 from J; bases not matched to a gene: 6. CDR3 coding DNA: TGTGCCAGCAGTGAAGTGTGGGGACAGGGGGCGTACACCGGGGAGCTGTTTTTT. Translated: CASSEVWGQGAYTGELFF.

This clonotype has ten or more counts. The CDR3 bases are TGTGCCAGCAGTTTTGGAGGTGAGCAGTTCTTC. Translated, it gives CASSFGGEQFF. V usage is TRBV12-3 or TRBV12-4 and J usage is TRBJ2-1, with D possibly TRBD2 on 5 matching bases. The CDR3 runs 11 residues. The ends were cut back, 3 bases at V and 9 bases at J, with 6 bases in the middle.

This clonotype was seen at least ten times. The rearrangement uses TRBV4-1 and TRBJ2-2, with no clear D. CDR3 length equals 14 residues. From germline, CDR1 is MGHRA and CDR2 YSYEKL. Trimming cost V 3 bases and J 6 bases, with 11 bases left between them. The DNA of the CDR3 is TGCGCCAGCAGCCAGGCAGTAATCGCCGGGGAGCTGTTTTTT. Translating it yields CASSQAVIAGELFF.

The V and J genes are TRBV25-1 and TRBJ2-3; 10 bases fit TRBD2. CDR3 length: 18 amino acids. Germline loops: CDR1 MGHDK, CDR2 SYGVNS. After removal of 4 bases from V and 1 base from J, the junction contained 11 bases not matched to a gene. CDR3 loop: CASSGSLAGVLRTDTQYF. CDR3 in DNA: TGTGCCAGCAGTGGGTCTCTAGCGGGGGTACTACGCACAGATACGCAGTATTTT.

There are many counts of this clonotype. The rearrangement joins TRBV24-1 to TRBJ2-1; maybe TRBD2 (5 bases). Germline V gives CDR1 KGHDR, CDR2 SFDVKD. V lost 0 bases to trimming and J lost 4 bases, with 9 bases between them. The CDR3 is 15 amino acids. The CDR3 DNA reads TGTGCCACCAGTGATTTGTCTAGCAGTTACAATGAGCAGTTCTTC. This codes for CATSDLSSSYNEQFF.

The chain has TRBV5-1 and TRBJ2-6, with 12 bases that match TRBD1. V shed 4 bases and J 1 base; nucleotides not matched to a gene: 12. The CDR3 is made up of 20 amino acids. The germline V gene has CDR1 SGHRS and CDR2 YFSETQ. The CDR3 bases are TGCGCCAGCAGCCTCATTCCCGGGACAGGGGGCCCTTCTGGGGCCAACGTCCTGACTTTC. As protein: CASSLIPGTGGPSGANVLTF.

This clonotype was detected only a few times. This chain connects TRBV4-2 to TRBJ1-1, with 7 positions matching TRBD1. Germline V gene sequence: CDR1 LGHNA, CDR2 YNFKEQ. With 0 bases clipped from V and 4 bases from J, the junction kept 8 bases outside the gene matches. The CDR3 has 16 residues. The CDR3 region is CASSQDHTAGGTEAFF. Here the CDR3 DNA reads TGTGCCAGCAGCCAAGATCATACGGCAGGGGGCACTGAAGCTTTCTTT.

The DNA of the CDR3 is TGTGCCAGCAGTTTCCGGCGGGAGATCACAGATACGCAGTATTTT. It translates to CASSFRREITDTQYF. V and J are TRBV27 and TRBJ2-3; 7 positions agree with TRBD2. This CDR3 contains 15 residues. Per the germline V gene, CDR1 is MNHEY and CDR2 is SMNVEV (reference sequence). J gave up 2 bases and V 3 bases, and 5 bases lay outside the gene matches.

This clonotype occurred a few times. This rearrangement joins TRBV7-3 to TRBJ2-7, with unresolved D. Germline-derived CDR1 and CDR2 are SGHTA and FQGTGA. Trimming took off 5 bases at V and 5 bases at J, with 19 bases between the two ends. The CDR3 covers 15 residues. CDR3 nucleotide sequence: TGTGCCAGCAGCCAATTTCGGATGATCAACAACGAGCAGTACTTC. It specifies CASSQFRMINNEQYF.

The chain recombines TRBV12-3 or TRBV12-4 with TRBJ2-1; TRBD2 is a possible D gene (5 bases). This CDR3 spans 13 amino acids. V lost 7 bases and J 6 bases, leaving 13 bases between the germline ends. The CDR3 DNA sequence: TGTGCCAGCACCGTCTCGCGGGCCAATGAGCAGTTCTTC. This gives the protein CASTVSRANEQFF.

This clonotype was counted only a few times. The CDR3 spells CASSHPGLRGVQYF. The CDR3 DNA reads as TGTGCCAGCAGTCACCCGGGACTCCGAGGGGTTCAGTACTTC. V is TRBV28 and J is TRBJ2-4; D possibly corresponds to TRBD2 (6 bases). CDR3 length: 14 residues. Deletions cut 5 bases from V and 11 bases from J, with 19 bases between. Germline V CDR1 and CDR2: MDHEN, SYDVKM.

The CDR3 nucleotides are TGTGCCACCAGCAGAGATCGGGCAGGGGTAGCAGATACGCAGTATTTT. Amino acids: CATSRDRAGVADTQYF. The V call is TRBV15, the J call TRBJ2-3; weak D call: TRBD1 (6 bases). V lost 0 bases, J lost 4 bases, and 14 bases lay in between. This CDR3 is 16 amino acids long. Germline CDR1 and CDR2: LNHNV and YYDKDF (reference sequence).

This clonotype was observed at least ten times. This chain links TRBV4-1 with TRBJ1-4; D uncertain. From germline, CDR1 is MGHRA and CDR2 YSYEKL. The V and J ends lost 2 bases and 6 bases respectively, with 4 bases between them. The CDR3 runs to 12 residues. In DNA form, the CDR3 reads TGCGCCAGCAGCCAACCCTATGAAAAACTGTTTTTT. Its translation is CASSQPYEKLFF.

This clonotype was counted at least ten times. The rearrangement joins TRBV7-3 to TRBJ2-3; 7 nucleotides line up with TRBD2. The V segment lost 1 base and the J segment 5 bases; nucleotides outside the gene matches: 6. The germline CDR1 and CDR2 sequences are SGHTA and FQGTGA. This CDR3 contains 15 residues. CDR3 coding DNA: TGTGCCAGCAGCTTAAGGGGGGGACTTGGAGATACGCAGTATTTT. This encodes CASSLRGGLGDTQYF.

Only a few counts were recorded for this clonotype. The V call is TRBV14, the J call TRBJ2-5, with 8 bases that match TRBD1. The V gene end was trimmed by 0 bases and the J gene end by 0 bases; junction bases not matched to a gene: 9. This CDR3 spans 18 amino acids. Germline V lookup: CDR1 SGHDN, CDR2 FVKESK. CDR3 nucleotide sequence: TGTGCCAGCAGCCAAGATTACGGTCGGGACAGGTACCAAGAGACCCAGTACTTC. Protein product: CASSQDYGRDRYQETQYF.

The chain uses TRBV3-1 and TRBJ2-2; TRBD2 matches at 9 bases. Germline V gene lookup returns CDR1 LGHDT and CDR2 YNNKEL (reference sequence). The CDR3 contains 16 residues. Losses at the gene ends were 2 bases for V and 7 bases for J; bases not matched to a gene: 8. In DNA form, the CDR3 reads TGTGCCAGCAGCCAACGTCGCGCGGGGGGGGTCGGGGAGCTGTTTTTT. Its protein is CASSQRRAGGVGELFF. Together with reference TRBV3-1 and TRBJ2-2, the CDR3 gives the full variable domain: DTAVSQTPKYLVTQMGNDKSIKCEQNLGHDTMYWYKQDSKKFLKIMFSYNNKELIINETVPNRFSPKSPDKAHLNLHINSLELGDSAVYFCASSQRRAGGVGELFFGEGSRLTVL.

This clonotype has only a few counts. The J gene is TRBJ2-1, the V gene TRBV3-1; D gene uncertain. From germline, CDR1 is LGHDT and CDR2 YNNKEL (reference sequence). V dropped 4 bases and J dropped 2 bases, with 15 bases sitting between them. The CDR3 totals 16 residues. The CDR3 DNA is TGTGCCAGCAGCCCCTCTCAGGAATTTCCCTACAATGAGCAGTTCTTC. Its translation: CASSPSQEFPYNEQFF.

The CDR3, as DNA: TGTGCCAGCAGCAAAGCGGGACAAACCACAGATACGCAGTATTTT. Its translation is CASSKAGQTTDTQYF. This rearrangement joins TRBV21-1 to TRBJ2-3; TRBD1 is the table's D call and was not checked against the DNA. TRBV21-1 is shown as a pseudogene. CDR3 size: 15 residues.

V is TRBV6-5 and J is TRBJ2-6, with TRBD2 as a possible D gene (5 bases). Germline-derived CDR1 and CDR2 are MNHEY and SVGAGI. This CDR3 is 16 amino acids long. Trimming removed 1 base at V and 4 bases at J, with 11 bases between. CDR3 coding DNA: TGTGCCAGCAGTTACTTTGCGGGTTCCGGGGCCAACGTCCTGACTTTC. As protein: CASSYFAGSGANVLTF.

This clonotype was observed many times. The rearrangement joins TRBV10-3 to TRBJ2-3; TRBD1 agrees at 8 bases. The trim removed 7 bases at V and 2 bases at J, leaving 8 bases unmatched. The germline V gene encodes CDR1 ENHRY and CDR2 SYGVKD. The CDR3 length is 15 residues. The CDR3 DNA is TGTGCCATCACCAGGACAGGGAGTCCCACAGATACGCAGTATTTT. Protein sequence: CAITRTGSPTDTQYF.